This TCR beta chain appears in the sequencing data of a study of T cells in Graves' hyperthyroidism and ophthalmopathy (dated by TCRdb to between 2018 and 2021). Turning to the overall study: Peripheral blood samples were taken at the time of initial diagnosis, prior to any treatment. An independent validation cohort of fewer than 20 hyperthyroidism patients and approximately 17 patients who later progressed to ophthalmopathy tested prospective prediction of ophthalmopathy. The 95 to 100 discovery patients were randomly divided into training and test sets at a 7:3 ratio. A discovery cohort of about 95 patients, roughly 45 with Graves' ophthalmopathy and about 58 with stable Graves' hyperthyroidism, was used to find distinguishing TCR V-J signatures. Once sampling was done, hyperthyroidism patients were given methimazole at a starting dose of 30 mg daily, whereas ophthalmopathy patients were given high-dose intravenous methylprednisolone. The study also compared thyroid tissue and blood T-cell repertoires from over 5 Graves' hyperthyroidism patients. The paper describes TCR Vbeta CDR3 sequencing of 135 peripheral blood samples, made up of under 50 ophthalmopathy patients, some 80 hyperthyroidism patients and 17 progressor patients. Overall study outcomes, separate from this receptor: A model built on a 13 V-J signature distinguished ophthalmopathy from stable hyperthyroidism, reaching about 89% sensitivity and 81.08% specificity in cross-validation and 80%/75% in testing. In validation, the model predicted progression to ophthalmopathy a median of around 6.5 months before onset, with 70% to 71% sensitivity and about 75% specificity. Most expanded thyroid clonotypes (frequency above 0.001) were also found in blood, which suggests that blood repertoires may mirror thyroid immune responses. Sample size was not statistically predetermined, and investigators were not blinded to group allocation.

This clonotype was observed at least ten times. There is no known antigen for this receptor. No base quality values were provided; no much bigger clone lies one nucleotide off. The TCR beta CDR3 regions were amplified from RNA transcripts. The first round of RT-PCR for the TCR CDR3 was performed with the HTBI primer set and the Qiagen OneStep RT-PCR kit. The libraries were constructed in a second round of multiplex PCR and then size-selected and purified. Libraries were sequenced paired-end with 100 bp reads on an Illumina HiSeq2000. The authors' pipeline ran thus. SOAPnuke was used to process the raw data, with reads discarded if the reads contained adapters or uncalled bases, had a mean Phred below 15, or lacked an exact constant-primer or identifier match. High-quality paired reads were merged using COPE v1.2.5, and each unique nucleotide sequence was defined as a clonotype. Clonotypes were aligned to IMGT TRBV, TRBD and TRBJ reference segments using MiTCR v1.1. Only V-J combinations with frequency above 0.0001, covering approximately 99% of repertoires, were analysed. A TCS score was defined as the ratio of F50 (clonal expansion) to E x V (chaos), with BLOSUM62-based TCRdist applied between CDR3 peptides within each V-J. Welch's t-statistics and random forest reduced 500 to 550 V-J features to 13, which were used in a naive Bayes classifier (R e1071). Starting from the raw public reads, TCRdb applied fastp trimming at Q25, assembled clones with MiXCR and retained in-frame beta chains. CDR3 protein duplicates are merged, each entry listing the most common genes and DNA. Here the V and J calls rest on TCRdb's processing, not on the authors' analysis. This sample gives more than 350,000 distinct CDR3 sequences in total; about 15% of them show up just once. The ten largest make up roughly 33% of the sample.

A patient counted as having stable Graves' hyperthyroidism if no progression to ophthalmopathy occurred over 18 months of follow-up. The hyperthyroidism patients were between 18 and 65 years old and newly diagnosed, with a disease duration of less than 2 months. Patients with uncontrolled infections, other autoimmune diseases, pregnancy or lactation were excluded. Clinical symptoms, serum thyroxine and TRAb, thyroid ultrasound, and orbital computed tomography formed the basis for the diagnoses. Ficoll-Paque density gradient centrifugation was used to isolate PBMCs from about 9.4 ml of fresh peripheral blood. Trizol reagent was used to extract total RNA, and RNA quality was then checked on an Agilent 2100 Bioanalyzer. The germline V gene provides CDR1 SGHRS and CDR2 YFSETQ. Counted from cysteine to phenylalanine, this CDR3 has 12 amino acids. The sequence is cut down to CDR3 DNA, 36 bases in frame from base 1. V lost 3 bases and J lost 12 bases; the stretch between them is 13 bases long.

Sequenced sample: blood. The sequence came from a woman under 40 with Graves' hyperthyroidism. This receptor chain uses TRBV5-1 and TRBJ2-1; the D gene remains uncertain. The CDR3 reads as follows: CASSYDQGRQFF. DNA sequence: TGCGCCAGCAGCTACGATCAAGGAAGGCAGTTCTTC.